This is a list of T cell receptor beta chains from one sample in a study of blood T cell repertoires in COVID-19. The repertoire was sequenced with immunoSEQ multiplex PCR; TCRdb's copy has only in-frame clones and lacks some. Of roughly 130,000 clones listed, roughly 84% are singletons. The specimen was PBMCs or T cells enriched from blood (not recorded which). The receptors originated from a man aged 35-49 years with acute COVID-19. CDR3s include the opening cysteine and the closing phenylalanine or tryptophan. A D gene is named only where the DNA matches it firmly. Not every row has a clone size; where given, it reads once, few, many or a size class.

once	TRBV5-1	TRBJ2-4	17	TRBD1	CASSLIPGQGAKNIQYF	TGCGCCAGCAGCTTAATTCCGGGACAGGGGGCCAAAAACATTCAGTACTTC
-	TRBV19	TRBJ1-1	14	TRBD1	CASSFGQGPTEAFF	TGTGCCAGTAGTTTCGGACAGGGCCCCACTGAAGCTTTCTTT
-	TRBV11-2	TRBJ2-7	15	-	CASSRDSLSNYEQYF	TGTGCCAGCAGCCGCGACAGCCTGTCGAACTACGAGCAGTACTTC
-	TRBV5-1	TRBJ2-7	15	-	CASSLEGNFNSEQYF	TGCGCCAGCAGCTTAGAGGGAAATTTCAATTCCGAGCAGTACTTC
-	TRBV6-2/TRBV6-3	TRBJ1-1	14	-	CASSYRPGGTEAFF	TGTGCCAGCAGTTACCGACCTGGCGGCACTGAAGCTTTCTTT
-	TRBV19	TRBJ1-4	16	-	CASNGGQANVGEKLFF	TGTGCCAGTAATGGGGGACAAGCGAACGTGGGTGAAAAACTGTTTTTT
-	TRBV3-1/TRBV3-2	TRBJ2-7	15	-	CASSFRLVPPHEQYF	TGTGCCAGCAGCTTTAGACTAGTCCCTCCCCACGAGCAGTACTTC
-	TRBV6-5	TRBJ1-5	14	-	CASSYSGGVQPQHF	TGTGCCAGCAGTTACTCGGGGGGTGTTCAGCCCCAGCATTTT
-	TRBV7-9	TRBJ2-1	18	TRBD2	CASSLMQGTSGRLNEQFF	TGTGCCAGCAGCTTAATGCAAGGGACTAGCGGGAGGCTTAATGAGCAGTTCTTC
-	TRBV29-1	TRBJ2-7	13	-	CSVVTEYYYEQYF	TGCAGCGTTGTGACAGAGTATTACTACGAGCAGTACTTC
once	TRBV5-4	TRBJ2-3	15	TRBD2	CASSLPSGGDDTQYF	TGTGCCAGCAGCTTGCCTAGCGGGGGGGACGATACGCAGTATTTT
-	TRBV7-6	TRBJ2-7	15	-	CASSLVPSTGGEQYF	TGTGCCAGCAGCTTAGTTCCTTCAACAGGCGGCGAGCAGTACTTC
-	TRBV13	TRBJ2-7	15	-	CASSPGQNAFYEQYF	TGTGCCAGCAGCCCGGGACAAAATGCGTTCTACGAGCAGTACTTC
-	TRBV11-2	TRBJ1-2	16	TRBD1	CASTRTGTGANYGYTF	TGTGCCAGCACCCGGACGGGGACAGGGGCAAACTATGGCTACACCTTC
-	TRBV4-3	TRBJ1-1	14	-	CASSLVGGNTEAFF	TGCGCCAGCAGCCTGGTGGGGGGGAACACTGAAGCTTTCTTT
-	TRBV12-3/TRBV12-4	TRBJ2-7	13	-	CASSDRTAYEQYF	TGTGCCAGCAGCGACAGGACTGCGTACGAGCAGTACTTC
-	TRBV28	TRBJ2-1	14	-	CASSLEQPDNEQFF	TGTGCCAGCAGTCTGGAACAGCCGGACAATGAGCAGTTCTTC
-	TRBV19	TRBJ2-7	14	TRBD2	CASKRAGVPYEQYF	TGTGCCAGTAAAAGAGCGGGAGTCCCCTACGAGCAGTACTTC
-	TRBV9	TRBJ1-6	15	TRBD1	CASSLAGTANSPLHF	TGTGCCAGCAGCTTGGCCGGGACAGCCAATTCACCCCTCCACTTT
-	TRBV10-3	TRBJ2-7	13	TRBD1	CAIARADRGEQYF	TGTGCCATCGCTAGGGCTGACAGGGGCGAGCAGTACTTC
-	TRBV4-1	TRBJ2-7	13	-	CASSQDSRVRQYF	TGCGCCAGCAGCCAAGATTCCAGGGTGAGGCAGTACTTC
-	TRBV24-1	TRBJ2-7	16	TRBD1	CATSESTKGQGEKQYF	TGTGCCACCAGTGAAAGTACGAAGGGACAGGGGGAAAAGCAGTACTTC
-	TRBV6-5	TRBJ2-7	12	-	CATRTATDEQYF	TGTGCCACCCGGACAGCCACGGACGAGCAGTACTTC
-	TRBV10-3	TRBJ1-1	15	-	CAISESDSPDTEAFF	TGTGCCATCAGTGAGTCGGACAGCCCTGACACTGAAGCTTTCTTT